This paragraph covers one T cell receptor beta chain sequence. Its target is not known. CD4+CD25+CD127- Tregs, CD4+CD25- non-Tregs, CD4 and CD8 cells were sorted. TCRdb's copy holds only in-frame clones and misses some; the assay was immunoSEQ multiplex PCR. This sample has 90,000 to 150,000 clones, with roughly nine tenths found just once. The data derive from a study of Tregs in tolerant kidney transplant recipients. The study's findings and limits: Biological reproducibility was not directly addressed, but technical replication error appeared minimal. Activated donor B cell expansion appeared to reveal the most relevant donor-specific TCRbeta repertoire. The small number of patients limits these findings pending further validation.

The TCR comes from a human donor in good health. The sequenced sample was CD4+ T cells from blood.

CDR3 region: CAWSGQGYTEAFF. In DNA form, the CDR3 reads TGTGCCTGGAGTGGGCAGGGATACACTGAAGCTTTCTTT. The chain couples TRBV30 to TRBJ1-1; weak D call: TRBD1 (5 bases). V lost 1 base and J lost 3, with 9 bases in between. The germline V gene has CDR1 GTSNPN and CDR2 SVGIG (reference sequence). The CDR3 covers 13 residues.